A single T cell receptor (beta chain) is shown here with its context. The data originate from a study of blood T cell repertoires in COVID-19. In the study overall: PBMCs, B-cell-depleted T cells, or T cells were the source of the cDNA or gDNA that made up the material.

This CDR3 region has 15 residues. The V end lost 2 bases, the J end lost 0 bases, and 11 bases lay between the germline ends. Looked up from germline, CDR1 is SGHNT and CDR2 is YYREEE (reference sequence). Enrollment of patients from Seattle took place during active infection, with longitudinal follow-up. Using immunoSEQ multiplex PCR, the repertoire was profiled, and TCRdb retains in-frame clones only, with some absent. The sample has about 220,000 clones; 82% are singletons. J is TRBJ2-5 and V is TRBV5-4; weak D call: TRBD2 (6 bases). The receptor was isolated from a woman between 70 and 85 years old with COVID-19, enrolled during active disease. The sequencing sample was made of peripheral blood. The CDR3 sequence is CASSFGGWDQETQYF. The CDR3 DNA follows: TGTGCCAGCAGCTTTGGAGGGTGGGACCAAGAGACCCAGTACTTC.